This passage covers 9 T cell receptor beta chains from one sample sequenced in a study of T cells in Graves' hyperthyroidism and ophthalmopathy. It was RNA transcripts that yielded the amplified TCR beta CDR3 regions. HTBI primers were the set used in a first-round RT-PCR of the TCR CDR3. TCRdb recomputed calls from the multiplex PCR reads with MiXCR, one row per CDR3 protein. This sample has 400,000 to 500,000 distinct CDR3 sequences, with around 15% found just once. Sample: blood. Receptors originate from a man between 18 and 29 years old with Graves' ophthalmopathy.

This clonotype was seen only a few times. The rearrangement joins TRBV30 to TRBJ1-3; possibly TRBD1 for D (5 bases). V was clipped by 3 bases and J by 8 bases, with 14 bases between them. The CDR3 covers 13 residues. CDR1 and CDR2 (germline): GTSNPN, SVGIG (reference sequence). CDR3: CAWRDTRQDTIYF. The DNA of the CDR3 is TGTGCCTGGAGGGACACTCGCCAGGACACCATATATTTT.

This clonotype showed up many times. CDR3 protein: CASRQGGNTEAFF. The CDR3 DNA sequence: TGTGCCAGCAGACAGGGGGGGAACACTGAAGCTTTCTTT. This chain uses TRBV9 with TRBJ1-1; 8 bases agree with TRBD1. The CDR3 covers 13 residues. The V gene end was trimmed by 5 bases and the J gene end by 1 base; junction bases not matched to a gene: 1. Germline CDR1 reads SGDLS; CDR2 reads YYNGEE.

This clonotype was counted ten times or more. The rearrangement uses TRBV5-1 and TRBJ2-5; the D gene is possibly TRBD2 (6 bases). The CDR3 covers 15 residues. V lost 3 bases to trimming and J lost 5 bases, with 17 bases between them. Germline V lookup: CDR1 SGHRS, CDR2 YFSETQ. As DNA, the CDR3 is TGCGCCAGCAGCTGGGCGGCTAGCGAAGGGGAGACCCAGTACTTC. It specifies CASSWAASEGETQYF.

This clonotype was seen more than once but under ten times. A junction end diverges from the germline sequence, so it may reflect a read error. V is TRBV12-3 or TRBV12-4 and J is TRBJ1-3, with TRBD1 matching 9 bases. CDR3 length: 16 residues. The CDR3 bases are TGTGCCAGCAGGGACCTCGGGACAGGGTCTGGAAACACCGTATATTTT. This encodes CASRDLGTGSGNTVYF.

The rearrangement uses TRBV29-1 and TRBJ1-1, with D uncertain. Germline CDR1 SQVTM, CDR2 ANQGSEA. The CDR3 spans 12 residues. V was pared by 4 bases and J by 6 bases, with 12 bases between. CDR3 sequence (DNA): TGCAGCGTTGGGCCCACGGGGTCTGAAGCTTTCTTT. Its translation: CSVGPTGSEAFF.

As regards this clonotype: The germline gene is not matched at one end of the junction; a read error may be the cause. The gene calls are TRBV7-9 and TRBJ2-1; TRBD2 might be the D (6 bases). Germline V gene data show CDR1 as SEHNR and CDR2 as FQNEAQ (reference sequence). The CDR3 sequence is 13 residues long. CDR3 region: CASSAGPYNEQLF. Written as DNA, the CDR3 is TGCGCCAGCAGTGCGGGACCTTACAATGAGCAGCTCTTC.

The rearrangement links TRBV4-2 to TRBJ2-2; possibly TRBD2 for D (7 bases). The CDR3 length is 17 residues. V lost 1 base, J lost 5 bases, and 17 bases lay in between. CDR1 is LGHNA, CDR2 YNFKEQ, per germline. This CDR3 is CASSQGGSGGQTGELFF. The CDR3 DNA reads as TGTGCCAGCAGCCAAGGAGGGTCGGGGGGCCAGACCGGGGAGCTGTTTTTT.

This clonotype was picked up many times. The chain recombines TRBV6-1 with TRBJ2-2, with 11 bases lining up with TRBD1. CDR1 and CDR2 (germline): MNHNS, SASEGT. The CDR3 sequence is 18 residues long. With 5 bases clipped from V and 1 base from J, the junction kept 9 bases outside the gene matches. In DNA form, the CDR3 reads TGTGCCAGCAGTTCTGGACAGGGGGCGACACGGAACACCGGGGAGCTGTTTTTT. It codes for CASSSGQGATRNTGELFF.

This clonotype has a count of ten or more. The chain links TRBV18 to TRBJ2-1; 9 nucleotides line up with TRBD2. There are 18 residues in the CDR3. The junction had 9 bases not matched to a gene; V was cut back by 0 bases and J by 3 bases. The germline CDR1 and CDR2 sequences are KGHSH and LQKENI. This chain's CDR3 is CASSPPAKGGGVYNEQFF. The CDR3 DNA sequence: TGTGCCAGCTCACCACCCGCGAAAGGCGGGGGGGTCTACAATGAGCAGTTCTTC.